The rows below give T cell receptor beta chains drawn from one sample of a study of CD4 T cells in relation to SARS-CoV-2 and coronaviruses. Which antigens these TCRs recognize remains unknown. This table comes from immunoSEQ multiplex PCR, and its TCRdb copy is limited to in-frame clones, with some not included. The repertoire holds 35,000 to 50,000 clones, with over 75% as singletons. The sample taken for sequencing was naive CD4+ T cells from PBMCs, cultured in vitro. The receptors were sampled from an adult with COVID-19. Each CDR3 is given with its conserved first and last residue. D genes are given only for firm matches. The size of a clone is reported for some rows only, either as once, few or many, or as a class for expanded clones.

V	D	J	size	CDR3	DNA
TRBV6-4	-	TRBJ2-2	-	CASSDSTSTGELFF	TGTGCCAGCAGTGACTCGACTAGCACCGGGGAGCTGTTTTTT
TRBV5-4	-	TRBJ2-7	-	CASSHQGSGGYEQYF	TGTGCCAGCAGCCATCAGGGAAGTGGGGGCTACGAGCAGTACTTC
TRBV18	TRBD1	TRBJ1-1	once	CASSFDRGATEAFF	TGTGCCAGCTCATTTGACAGGGGGGCCACTGAAGCTTTCTTT
TRBV15	-	TRBJ2-5	-	CATSRDIRGQETQYF	TGTGCCACCAGCAGAGATATTCGGGGGCAGGAGACCCAGTACTTC
TRBV5-1	-	TRBJ2-3	once	CASSLGVAATDTQYF	TGCGCCAGCAGCTTGGGGGTAGCGGCCACAGATACGCAGTATTTT
TRBV28	-	TRBJ2-2	-	CASSYPVPRDSTNTGELFF	TGTGCCAGCAGTTACCCAGTCCCTCGGGACTCGACGAACACCGGGGAGCTGTTTTTT
TRBV18	-	TRBJ1-5	-	CASSWDFNQPQHF	TGTGCCAGCTCATGGGATTTCAATCAGCCCCAGCATTTT
TRBV3-1/TRBV3-2	TRBD2	TRBJ2-7	-	CASSQYGSGLAGDEQYF	TGTGCCAGCAGCCAATACGGTTCCGGACTAGCGGGAGACGAGCAGTACTTC
TRBV10-2	-	TRBJ2-4	-	CASSESGLAKNIQYF	TGCGCCAGCAGTGAGTCGGGACTAGCCAAAAACATTCAGTACTTC
TRBV19	-	TRBJ2-6	-	CASSRRPGGATGANVLTF	TGTGCCAGTAGTAGGAGACCAGGGGGGGCGACTGGGGCCAACGTCCTGACTTTC
TRBV5-6	-	TRBJ1-1	-	CASSPSLSGYTEAFF	TGTGCCAGCAGTCCCTCTTTGTCTGGGTACACTGAAGCTTTCTTT
TRBV4-3	-	TRBJ2-3	-	CASSQDGILAKPYTDTQYF	TGCGCCAGCAGCCAAGATGGGATCCTCGCTAAGCCCTACACAGATACGCAGTATTTT
TRBV27	-	TRBJ1-6	-	CASSYSQGNSPLHF	TGTGCCAGCAGTTATAGCCAGGGGAATTCACCCCTCCACTTT
TRBV27	-	TRBJ2-1	-	CASSLMNEQFF	TGTGCCAGCAGTTTAATGAATGAGCAGTTCTTC
TRBV19	TRBD1	TRBJ2-1	few	CASTPRDRVSGEQFF	TGTGCCAGTACCCCGCGGGACAGGGTATCGGGTGAGCAGTTCTTC
TRBV15	-	TRBJ1-1	-	CATSRAGHPNTEAFF	TGTGCCACCAGCAGAGCGGGACATCCGAACACTGAAGCTTTCTTT
TRBV2	-	TRBJ2-1	-	CASSELAIHYNEQFF	TGTGCCAGCAGTGAACTAGCCATCCACTACAATGAGCAGTTCTTC
TRBV7-9	-	TRBJ2-5	-	CASSLEPGLSGGETQYF	TGTGCCAGCAGCTTAGAGCCAGGATTAAGTGGAGGAGAGACCCAGTACTTC
TRBV10-3	TRBD2	TRBJ2-1	-	CAINGPGTSDEQFF	TGTGCCATCAACGGGCCAGGGACTAGCGACGAGCAGTTCTTC
TRBV5-1	-	TRBJ2-3	-	CASHGAQGGDTQYF	TGCGCCAGCCACGGGGCACAGGGTGGAGATACGCAGTATTTT
TRBV5-1	TRBD1	TRBJ1-2	few	CASSLLQGSYGYTF	TGCGCCAGCAGCTTGTTACAGGGGAGCTATGGCTACACCTTC
TRBV3-1/TRBV3-2	-	TRBJ2-7	-	CASSLSLREQYF	TGTGCCAGCAGCCTCTCCCTAAGAGAGCAGTACTTC
TRBV30	-	TRBJ1-6	-	CAWSYSRPAPLHF	TGTGCCTGGAGTTATTCTAGGCCTGCACCCCTCCACTTT
TRBV3-1/TRBV3-2	-	TRBJ2-7	few	CASSQGVEQYF	TGTGCCAGCAGCCAAGGGGTTGAGCAGTACTTC
TRBV7-8	TRBD2	TRBJ2-7	-	CASSRLAGGTYEQYF	TGTGCCAGCAGCCGACTAGCGGGAGGTACCTACGAGCAGTACTTC
TRBV13	TRBD2	TRBJ2-3	once	CATTGLAPTDTQYF	TGTGCAACTACGGGACTAGCTCCGACAGATACGCAGTATTTT
TRBV6-5	-	TRBJ1-6	-	CATRGRTDSPLHF	TGTGCCACCCGGGGGAGGACAGATTCACCCCTCCACTTT
TRBV6-5	TRBD2	TRBJ2-1	-	CASSRTSYEQFF	TGTGCCAGCAGCCGGACTAGCTATGAGCAGTTCTTC
TRBV27	TRBD1	TRBJ2-5	-	CASSSRDRGTGPQETQYF	TGTGCCAGCAGTTCAAGGGACAGGGGAACAGGCCCCCAAGAGACCCAGTACTTC
TRBV5-1	TRBD1	TRBJ2-6	-	CASSHQPGQGGPGANVLTF	TGCGCCAGCAGCCATCAACCGGGACAGGGGGGTCCTGGGGCCAACGTCCTGACTTTC
TRBV3-1/TRBV3-2	-	TRBJ2-5	-	CASSQAGAGETQYF	TGTGCCAGCAGCCAAGCCGGGGCGGGGGAGACCCAGTACTTC
TRBV9	-	TRBJ2-3	-	CASSAEEGYTDTQYF	TGTGCCAGCAGCGCCGAGGAGGGGTACACAGATACGCAGTATTTT
TRBV6-5	-	TRBJ2-1	-	CASSFNNEQFF	TGTGCCAGCAGCTTTAACAATGAGCAGTTCTTC
TRBV19	-	TRBJ2-3	-	CASSPSSTFTDTQYF	TGTGCCAGTAGCCCCTCCTCGACATTCACAGATACGCAGTATTTT
TRBV18	-	TRBJ1-2	-	CASSQRGNGGYTF	TGTGCCAGCTCACAACGGGGCAATGGTGGCTACACCTTC
TRBV24-1	-	TRBJ2-3	-	CATSDPGASDTQYF	TGTGCCACCAGTGATCCAGGGGCATCGGATACGCAGTATTTT
TRBV10-3	-	TRBJ2-3	-	CAISGQGTQAYTQYF	TGTGCCATCAGTGGGCAAGGGACTCAAGCGTATACGCAGTATTTT
TRBV24-1	-	TRBJ2-1	-	CATSDLGATGDEQFF	TGTGCCACCAGTGATCTAGGGGCTACTGGGGATGAGCAGTTCTTC
TRBV29-1	-	TRBJ2-1	-	CSGLQGFNEQFF	TGCAGCGGACTTCAGGGGTTCAATGAGCAGTTCTTC
TRBV9	-	TRBJ1-1	few	CASSARMNTEAFF	TGTGCCAGCAGCGCCAGAATGAACACTGAAGCTTTCTTT
TRBV7-9	TRBD2	TRBJ2-1	-	CASSLAAGGSNEQFF	TGTGCCAGCAGCTTAGCCGCGGGGGGTTCCAATGAGCAGTTCTTC
TRBV11-2	TRBD2	TRBJ2-1	-	CASSLAATSGSLEQFF	TGTGCCAGCAGCTTAGCCGCGACTAGCGGGAGTCTTGAGCAGTTCTTC
TRBV5-1	TRBD2	TRBJ2-5	-	CASSISGDQETQYF	TGCGCCAGCAGCATCAGCGGGGACCAAGAGACCCAGTACTTC
TRBV5-1	-	TRBJ2-3	-	CASSSGDTPRADTQYF	TGCGCCAGCAGCTCAGGCGACACACCCCGGGCAGATACGCAGTATTTT
TRBV6-4	-	TRBJ2-2	-	CASSDSYTGELFF	TGTGCCAGCAGTGACTCTTACACCGGGGAGCTGTTTTTT
TRBV7-9	TRBD2	TRBJ2-7	-	CASSPGLAYSYEQYF	TGTGCCAGCAGCCCGGGACTAGCGTACTCCTACGAGCAGTACTTC
TRBV7-9	TRBD2	TRBJ2-5	-	CASSSPRLAGEVETQYF	TGTGCCAGCAGCTCACCCAGACTAGCGGGAGAGGTAGAGACCCAGTACTTC
TRBV6-1	-	TRBJ1-5	-	CASSDRGNQPQHF	TGTGCCAGCAGTGACAGGGGCAATCAGCCCCAGCATTTT
TRBV2	TRBD2	TRBJ2-1	-	CASRGTAGGNNEQFF	TGTGCCAGCAGGGGGACAGCGGGAGGGAACAATGAGCAGTTCTTC
TRBV11-2	-	TRBJ2-1	-	CASSRRGVGPYNEQFF	TGTGCCAGCAGCCGTCGTGGGGTCGGGCCATACAATGAGCAGTTCTTC
TRBV10-3	TRBD1	TRBJ2-5	-	CAIRGQGQETQYF	TGTGCCATCAGAGGACAGGGGCAAGAGACCCAGTACTTC
TRBV2	-	TRBJ1-3	-	CASIIGQSGNTIYF	TGTGCCAGCATCATCGGACAGTCTGGAAACACCATATATTTT
TRBV7-8	TRBD2	TRBJ2-7	-	CASSPSGRPLEQYF	TGTGCCAGCAGCCCTAGCGGGAGGCCCCTCGAGCAGTACTTC
TRBV2	TRBD1	TRBJ2-3	-	CASSGNRGNADTQYF	TGTGCCAGCAGTGGAAACAGGGGGAATGCAGATACGCAGTATTTT
TRBV7-9	-	TRBJ1-2	-	CASSLAVGTRYGYTF	TGTGCCAGCAGCTTAGCTGTCGGGACACGCTATGGCTACACCTTC